The 23 T cell receptor beta chains given below trace back to one sample, sequenced in a study of blood T cells in healthy people across ages. A second PCR of about 7 to 12 cycles used a sample-barcoded 5' primer and a J-beta primer mix. TCRdb reprocessed the 5' RACE reads with MiXCR, giving one entry per CDR3 protein. The sample has some 1,800,000 distinct CDR3 sequences; roughly 43% are singletons. The sequencing sample was made of blood. The receptors originated from a human donor in good health.

The chain is built from TRBV27 and TRBJ1-5; the match to TRBD1 covers 10 bases. The CDR3 covers 17 residues. Trimming at V came to 5 bases and at J to 3 bases, leaving 10 bases not matched to a gene. Per germline, CDR1 MNHEY and CDR2 SMNVEV (reference sequence). The CDR3 sequence: CASSPMTGGTPNQPQHF. The CDR3 DNA sequence: TGTGCCAGCAGTCCCATGACAGGGGGCACCCCCAATCAGCCCCAGCATTTT.

This rearrangement joins TRBV6-5 to TRBJ2-2; maybe TRBD1 (6 bases). The germline V and J ends were trimmed by 7 bases and 5 bases, with 20 bases remaining between them. The CDR3 length is 16 residues. The germline V gene has CDR1 MNHEY and CDR2 SVGAGI. This chain's CDR3 is CASTQGRPLRTGELFF. CDR3 in DNA: TGTGCCAGCACCCAGGGGAGACCTCTCCGGACCGGGGAGCTGTTTTTT.

The J gene is TRBJ2-5, the V gene TRBV9; TRBD1 matches at 9 bases. The assigned J gene may be wrong: the sequence end matches TRBJ2-7 better. Germline assignment: CDR1 SGDLS and CDR2 YYNGEE. This CDR3 contains 16 residues. The CDR3 DNA is TGTGCCAGCAGCCCCGGGGGGACGGGACAGGGTCTCGAGCAGTACTTC. This translates into CASSPGGTGQGLEQYF.

Details on this clonotype: Likely a read error: the CDR3 ends without its conserved phenylalanine or tryptophan. The rearrangement uses TRBV5-1 and TRBJ2-1; TRBD2 agrees at 12 bases. The V segment lost 0 bases and the J segment 3 bases; nucleotides outside the gene matches: 4. CDR3 length: 17 residues. The germline CDR1 and CDR2 sequences are SGHRS and YFSETQ. The CDR3 region has the DNA TGCGCCAGCAGCTTGGGTCCTAGCGGGGGGGGCTACAATGAGCAGTTCTCC. Residues: CASSLGPSGGGYNEQFS.

This rearrangement joins TRBV3-1 to TRBJ2-1; 14 bases map to TRBD2. CDR3 length equals 17 residues. CDR1 and CDR2 from the germline V gene are LGHDT and YNNKEL (reference sequence). V gave up 4 bases and J gave up 3 bases; unmatched junction bases: 5. The CDR3 sequence: CASSRGTSGGRYNEQFF. CDR3 DNA: TGTGCCAGCAGCCGAGGGACTAGCGGGGGACGCTACAATGAGCAGTTCTTC.

Concerning this clonotype: A read error may explain this, as a much larger clone is one base away. The chain links TRBV29-1 to TRBJ2-7; a weak D match, TRBD2 (5 bases). The CDR3 extends over 11 amino acids. Germline-derived CDR1 and CDR2 are SQVTM and ANQGSEA. The CDR3 is CSVSTDYEQCF. CDR3 in DNA: TGCAGCGTTAGCACAGACTACGAGCAGTGCTTC.

This chain links TRBV29-1 with TRBJ2-5, with 7 bases matching TRBD1. J gave up 5 bases and V 3 bases, and 9 bases lay outside the gene matches. Germline V CDR1 and CDR2: SQVTM, ANQGSEA. CDR3 size: 14 residues. The CDR3 here is CSVDKGASAETQYF. The CDR3 nucleotides are TGCAGCGTTGACAAGGGGGCGAGTGCGGAGACCCAGTACTTC.

The chain joins TRBV20-1 to TRBJ2-7; weak D call: TRBD2 (6 bases). The germline V gene has CDR1 DFQATT and CDR2 SNEGSKA (reference sequence). The CDR3 is 14 amino acids. The CDR3 bases are TGCAGCGCGGAGGTTAGCGGTAACCCCTACGAGCAGTACTTC. The encoded protein is CSAEVSGNPYEQYF.

This clonotype was observed a few times. The rearrangement uses TRBV6-2 or TRBV6-3 and TRBJ1-5; D might be TRBD1 (6 bases). The CDR3 sequence is 16 residues long. CDR1 is MNHEY and CDR2 is SVGEGT in the germline V gene. V lost 5 bases, J lost 1 base, and 15 bases lay in between. CDR3 residues: CASSKGQMLSNQPQHF. Written as DNA, the CDR3 is TGTGCCAGCAGTAAAGGACAGATGCTGAGCAATCAGCCCCAGCATTTT.

This chain's CDR3 is CASSIYRETQYF. The CDR3 nucleotides are TGTGCCAGCAGCATCTACAGGGAGACCCAGTACTTC. The chain carries TRBV7-9 and TRBJ2-5; D might be TRBD1 (5 bases). The CDR3 is 12 amino acids. The germline V and J ends were trimmed by 5 bases and 5 bases, with 9 bases remaining between them. Germline lookup yields CDR1 SEHNR and CDR2 FQNEAQ (reference sequence).

This sequence joins TRBV6-2 or TRBV6-3 and TRBJ1-2, with a possible D match to TRBD1 (5 bases). The CDR3 is 16 amino acids. Trimming stripped 7 bases from V and 8 bases from J, with 26 bases between. Germline lookup yields CDR1 MNHEY and CDR2 SVGEGT. This chain's CDR3 is CASTHFETEPGMGYTF. The CDR3 bases are TGTGCCAGCACCCACTTTGAGACAGAGCCCGGTATGGGCTACACCTTC.

As regards this clonotype: Germline is not matched at one junction end, which may reflect a read error. The chain couples TRBV9 to TRBJ2-6, with 10 nucleotides matching TRBD1. The CDR3 covers 15 residues. The germline V gene encodes CDR1 SGDLS and CDR2 YYNGEE. The CDR3 protein is CASSASGTGVNVLTF. CDR3 nucleotides: TGTGCCAGCAGCGCATCCGGGACAGGGGTCAACGTCCTGACTTTC.

The chain employs TRBV14 and TRBJ1-1; TRBD1 aligns across 7 bases. The V gene end was trimmed by 0 bases and the J gene end by 5 bases; junction bases not matched to a gene: 9. CDR3 size: 16 residues. The germline gives CDR1 SGHDN, CDR2 FVKESK. This chain's CDR3 is CASSQDPTGMRTEAFF. In DNA, the CDR3 is TGTGCCAGCAGCCAAGACCCGACAGGGATGAGAACTGAAGCTTTCTTT.

This chain uses TRBV2 with TRBJ1-4, with D possibly TRBD1 on 5 matching bases. The V end lost 11 bases, the J end lost 1 base, and 14 bases lay between the germline ends. Germline assignment: CDR1 SNHLY and CDR2 FYNNEI. This CDR3 spans 14 amino acids. The CDR3: CAGTEGQTNEKLFF. CDR3 coding DNA: TGTGCCGGAACCGAAGGACAAACTAATGAAAAACTGTTTTTT.

The chain joins TRBV20-1 to TRBJ2-3; TRBD2 aligns across 10 bases. Germline V gives CDR1 DFQATT, CDR2 SNEGSKA (reference sequence). The CDR3 has 15 residues. Trimming at V came to 5 bases and at J to 1 base, leaving 6 bases not matched to a gene. The CDR3 nucleotides read TGCAGTGCTGGGAAGCTAGCGGGGGGCACAGATACGCAGTATTTT. Its translation: CSAGKLAGGTDTQYF.

V gene TRBV7-9 combines with J gene TRBJ1-2, with 9 bases aligning to TRBD1. J lost 8 bases, V lost 4 bases, and 14 bases had no gene match. Germline CDR1 SEHNR, CDR2 FQNEAQ (reference sequence). The CDR3 extends over 16 amino acids. Here the CDR3 reads CASSWNTLGQGKGYTF. The CDR3 nucleotides are TGTGCCAGCAGCTGGAACACCCTAGGACAGGGGAAGGGCTACACCTTC.

The rearrangement uses TRBV29-1 and TRBJ1-1; no definite D call. This CDR3 is 13 amino acids long. Germline CDR1 SQVTM, CDR2 ANQGSEA. V dropped 6 bases and J dropped 2 bases, with 13 bases sitting between them. The CDR3 bases are TGCAGCGTGGAGCCCAGTGTCAACACTGAAGCTTTCTTT. Translated, it gives CSVEPSVNTEAFF.

The V gene is TRBV4-3, the J gene TRBJ2-1; D possibly uses TRBD1 or TRBD2 (5 bases each). The germline V and J ends were trimmed by 2 bases and 5 bases, with 16 bases remaining between them. CDR1 is LGHNA, CDR2 YSLEER, per germline. The CDR3 has 16 amino acids. The chain's CDR3 is CASSQLKSGGNNEQFF. CDR3 nucleotide sequence: TGCGCCAGCAGCCAACTAAAATCTGGGGGAAACAATGAGCAGTTCTTC.

The rearrangement joins TRBV21-1 to TRBJ2-1; the table's TRBD1 call for D was not verified on the DNA. TRBV21-1 is classified as a pseudogene. The CDR3 extends over 21 amino acids. The CDR3 loop is CASSKRPRGTGGLSRYNEQFF. The CDR3 coding sequence is TGTGCCAGCAGCAAAAGGCCCCGGGGGACAGGGGGGCTCTCTAGATACAATGAGCAGTTCTTC.

This clonotype showed up just a few times. V and J are TRBV19 and TRBJ1-2; D might be TRBD1 (5 bases). V lost 1 base, J lost 2 bases, and 14 bases lay in between. The V gene's germline CDR1 is LNHDA and CDR2 SQIVND (reference sequence). The length of the CDR3 is 16 residues. The CDR3 DNA sequence: TGTGCCAGTAGTATAGGACAGCCGGGGAGGAACTATGGCTACACCTTC. Translating it yields CASSIGQPGRNYGYTF. The entire variable domain, with the rest obtained from reference TRBV19 and TRBJ1-2, is as follows: DGGITQSPKYLFRKEGQNVTLSCEQNLNHDAMYWYRQDPGQGLRLIYYSQIVNDFQKGDIAEGYSVSREKKESFPLTVTSAQKNPTAFYLCASSIGQPGRNYGYTFGSGTRLTVV.

V and J are TRBV11-2 and TRBJ2-3, with 8 bases aligning to TRBD1. This CDR3 region has 17 residues. V shed 2 bases, J shed 11 bases, and the junction held 18 bases outside the gene matches. Looked up from germline, CDR1 is SGHAT and CDR2 is FQNNGV. DNA of the CDR3: TGTGCCAGCAGCTTACTTGCCGACGGGACAGGCTCCTACGAGCAGTATTTT. Its protein is CASSLLADGTGSYEQYF.

This clonotype was seen more than once but under ten times. This sequence joins TRBV7-2 and TRBJ2-6, with D uncertain. CDR1 is SGHTA, CDR2 FQGNSA, per germline. V was trimmed by 1 base and J by 0 bases, leaving 10 bases between them. This CDR3 comprises 17 residues. Here the CDR3 DNA reads TGTGCCAGCAGCTTAGTTTTTCAGAGCTCTGGGGCCAACGTCCTGACTTTC. It yields the protein CASSLVFQSSGANVLTF.

This clonotype has more than one count but fewer than ten. J is TRBJ2-6 and V is TRBV5-1; no definite D call. With 5 bases removed from V and 0 bases from J, the gap between germline ends came to 6 bases. The CDR3 has 14 amino acids. CDR1 is SGHRS and CDR2 is YFSETQ in the germline V gene. The CDR3 here is CASRQVSGANVLTF. The CDR3 DNA is TGCGCCAGCAGGCAGGTCTCTGGGGCCAACGTCCTGACTTTC. Using reference TRBV5-1 and TRBJ2-6 for the parts outside the CDR3, the full variable domain is KAGVTQTPRYLIKTRGQQVTLSCSPISGHRSVSWYQQTPGQGLQFLFEYFSETQRNKGNFPGRFSGRQFSNSRSEMNVSTLELGDSALYLCASRQVSGANVLTFGAGSRLTVL.